This is a list of T cell receptor beta chains from one sample in a study of multiple sclerosis patients with progressive multifocal leukoencephalopathy. Profiled with immunoSEQ multiplex PCR; TCRdb holds only in-frame clones, not every one. The table has over 25,000 clones, roughly 90% seen once. Sequenced here: PBMCs, sampled from a patient treated with natalizumab. These receptors all come from a human donor with progressive multifocal leukoencephalopathy. Both conserved end residues are part of each CDR3. D genes are given only for firm matches. Expanded clones get a size class; other rows say once, few or many, or leave the size out.

TRBJ2-2	.	TRBV2	12	.	TGTGCCAGCAGTGTTGACACCGGGGAGCTGTTTTTT	CASSVDTGELFF
TRBJ2-7	few	TRBV4-1	15	.	TGCGCCAGCAGCCAAGATTTCCCAGGGGCTTACGAGCAGTACTTC	CASSQDFPGAYEQYF
TRBJ1-1	.	TRBV19	14	.	TGTGCCAGTAGACCTCCAGGGACCAACACTGAAGCTTTCTTT	CASRPPGTNTEAFF
TRBJ1-4	.	TRBV28	16	TRBD1	TGTGCCAGCAGTTTATATTGGGACAGATTTAATGAAAAACTGTTTTTT	CASSLYWDRFNEKLFF
TRBJ2-7	.	TRBV5-1	15	.	TGCGCCAGCAGTGCGTCGGGGGCGCGGAGGGACGAGCAGTACTTC	CASSASGARRDEQYF
TRBJ2-7	.	TRBV7-9	18	.	TGTGCCAGCAGCTTAACAAATACGGGGATAACGTCCCACTACGAGCAGTACTTC	CASSLTNTGITSHYEQYF
TRBJ1-4	.	TRBV6-1	16	.	TGTGCCAGCGGTGAAGATCTGGCCGCAGGGTATGGAAAACTGTTTTTT	CASGEDLAAGYGKLFF
TRBJ2-2	.	TRBV6-4	15	TRBD1	TGTGCCAGCAGGGATAAGGGGGCTTCGGCCGGGGAGCTGTTTTTT	CASRDKGASAGELFF
TRBJ1-5	.	TRBV28	15	TRBD1	TGTGCCAGCAGGGGCCCGACAGGGTTGGGTCAGCCCCAGCATTTT	CASRGPTGLGQPQHF
TRBJ1-4	.	TRBV28	15	.	TGTGCCAGCAGAACCATCCAGGGGCTTGGTGAAAAACTGTTTTTT	CASRTIQGLGEKLFF
TRBJ2-3	few	TRBV7-3	14	.	TGTGCCAGCAGCCCTGGGGGAGGGGGAGATACGCAGTATTTT	CASSPGGGGDTQYF
TRBJ2-7	.	TRBV6-5	15	TRBD2	TGTGCCAGCAGAAGACTAGCGGGAGGCTTCTACGAGCAGTACTTC	CASRRLAGGFYEQYF
TRBJ2-1	.	TRBV9	14	TRBD1	TGTGCCAGCAGCGTACAGGGGGCATACAATGAGCAGTTCTTC	CASSVQGAYNEQFF
TRBJ1-2	.	TRBV28	14	.	TGTGCCAGCACCCCGACAGCCCCTAGGGTTGGCTACACCTTC	CASTPTAPRVGYTF
TRBJ2-7	.	TRBV7-2	14	.	TGTGCCAGCACCCCTCCCCGGGGGTCCTACGAGCAGTACTTC	CASTPPRGSYEQYF
TRBJ2-6	.	TRBV12-5	16	.	TGTGCTAGTGGTTTCGAGCGGATCTCTGGGGCCAACGTCCTGACTTTC	CASGFERISGANVLTF
TRBJ2-7	once	TRBV5-1	15	TRBD1	TGCGCCAGCAGCTTGGACAGGGGGAGCTCCTACGAGCAGTACTTC	CASSLDRGSSYEQYF
TRBJ2-7	.	TRBV4-2	16	TRBD2	TGTGCCAGCAGCCAAGATTCCCCGGGGGGCTCCTACGAGCAGTACTTC	CASSQDSPGGSYEQYF
TRBJ2-5	.	TRBV4-1	12	.	TGCGCCAGCAGCCACCCGGGTGAGACCCAGTACTTC	CASSHPGETQYF
TRBJ1-1	.	TRBV28	14	TRBD1	TGTGCCAGCAGTACACCTTCGGACAGGGGCAGGGCTTTCTTT	CASSTPSDRGRAFF
TRBJ1-2	.	TRBV2	15	.	TGTGCCAGCAGGGGCGGGACTCAGAACCTCTATGGCTACACCTTC	CASRGGTQNLYGYTF
TRBJ2-2	.	TRBV18	17	.	TGTGCCAGCTCACCACCGGGGCAGGGACGGAACACCGGGGAGCTGTTTTTT	CASSPPGQGRNTGELFF
TRBJ2-6	.	TRBV5-1	15	.	TGCGCCAGCAGTTCTCGAGGGGGGCAGGCCAACGTCCTGACTTTC	CASSSRGGQANVLTF
TRBJ1-1	.	TRBV5-4	14	.	TGTGCCAGCAGCTTGGGTACAACGAACACTGAAGCTTTCTTT	CASSLGTTNTEAFF
TRBJ2-3	.	TRBV6-1	15	TRBD2	TGTGCCAGCAGTCCTCTAGCGGGGGGAACAGATACGCAGTATTTT	CASSPLAGGTDTQYF
TRBJ1-2	.	TRBV28	15	.	TGTGCCAGCAGTTTGTCCGGGGTTAGTAGCTATGGCTACACCTTC	CASSLSGVSSYGYTF
TRBJ2-1	.	TRBV5-1	15	.	TGCGCCAGCAGCTTGGAGGCGGGGTACTACAATGAGCAGTTCTTC	CASSLEAGYYNEQFF
TRBJ1-5	.	TRBV27	15	.	TGTGCCAGCAGTTTATCGGGGAGGGACCATCAGCCCCAGCATTTT	CASSLSGRDHQPQHF
TRBJ2-1	.	TRBV20-1	11	.	TGCAGTGCTAGAGGACCCCCCGGGCAGTTCTTC	CSARGPPGQFF
TRBJ1-4	.	TRBV4-3	16	.	TGCGCCAGCAGCCAAGAGGGGAGGGGGACTAATGAAAAACTGTTTTTT	CASSQEGRGTNEKLFF
TRBJ2-7	.	TRBV7-2	15	TRBD1	TGTGCCAGCAGCTCCATGGGACAGAGCCTCTACGAGCAGTACTTC	CASSSMGQSLYEQYF
TRBJ2-1	.	TRBV6-1	14	.	TGTGCCAGCAGTGTAGAGGAATCCTACAATGAGCAGTTCTTC	CASSVEESYNEQFF
TRBJ2-1	once	TRBV25-1	12	.	TGTGCCAGCAGTGAATTTGGCAATGAGCAGTTCTTC	CASSEFGNEQFF
TRBJ1-5	.	TRBV7-8	15	.	TGTGCCAGCAGCTTAGAAGAGTTGGGCAATCAGCCCCAGCATTTT	CASSLEELGNQPQHF
TRBJ1-2	.	TRBV5-5	14	.	TGTGCCAGCAGCGACGCTGGACTGGCCTATGGCTACACCTTC	CASSDAGLAYGYTF
TRBJ1-3	.	TRBV11-3	15	TRBD1	TGTGCCAGCAGTGGGGGACAGGGTGCTGGAAACACCATATATTTT	CASSGGQGAGNTIYF
TRBJ2-3	.	TRBV28	16	TRBD1	TGTGCCAGCAGGATACAGGGGGCGCGGGGCACAGATACGCAGTATTTT	CASRIQGARGTDTQYF
TRBJ1-5	.	TRBV10-3	15	.	TGTGCCATCAGTGAAAGGGACACCCCGTATCAGCCCCAGCATTTT	CAISERDTPYQPQHF
TRBJ2-7	.	TRBV10-2	14	.	TGCGCCAGCAGTGAGTCGAGGGGTTGGAACGAGCAGTACTTC	CASSESRGWNEQYF